These 9 T cell receptor beta chains share one sample of origin, sequenced in a study of cytotoxic CD8 clonotypes in ibrutinib-treated CLL. Sequencing used immunoSEQ multiplex PCR; TCRdb keeps in-frame clones, though not all of them. The sample holds more than 85,000 clones, 60% to 80% seen once. Sample: PBMCs, taken after 24 months of ibrutinib treatment. The receptor source for this set is a human donor with chronic lymphocytic leukemia.

This chain joins TRBV7-9 and TRBJ2-7; D perhaps matches TRBD1 (5 bases). The germline CDR1 and CDR2 sequences are SEHNR and FQNEAQ (reference sequence). CDR3 length: 12 residues. With 1 base removed from V and 6 bases from J, the gap between germline ends came to 7 bases. DNA of the CDR3: TGTGCCAGCAGCTTAGTTGGGGCCGAGCAGTACTTC. Amino acid sequence: CASSLVGAEQYF.

The chain uses TRBV6-4 and TRBJ2-1, with D maybe TRBD1 (6 bases). The V gene's germline CDR1 is MRHNA and CDR2 SNTAGT. The CDR3 has 15 amino acids. Trimming took 6 bases from V and 3 from J, leaving 15 bases between them. This CDR3 reads CASSPDRTNYNEQFF. For the CDR3, the DNA is TGTGCCAGCAGCCCCGACAGGACCAACTACAATGAGCAGTTCTTC.

The chain is built from TRBV4-1 and TRBJ1-2; D remains unclear. Between the trimmed V and J ends, which lost 0 bases and 6 bases, there was a span of 8 bases. From germline, CDR1 is MGHRA and CDR2 YSYEKL. There are 13 residues in the CDR3. DNA for the CDR3: TGCGCCAGCAGCCAAGATTTCGGTGATGGCTACACCTTC. This sequence encodes CASSQDFGDGYTF.

The chain links TRBV4-2 to TRBJ1-4; D might be TRBD1 (5 bases). Germline V gives CDR1 LGHNA, CDR2 YNFKEQ. The CDR3 is 14 residues long. With 3 bases removed from V and 8 bases from J, the gap between germline ends came to 13 bases. The CDR3 DNA reads TGTGCCAGCAGCCACAAAGGGGCGGTGGAAAAACTGTTTTTT. Translating gives CASSHKGAVEKLFF.

This clone was counted only a few times. The chain carries TRBV4-1 and TRBJ2-7, with 11 nucleotides matching TRBD1. Germline V lookup: CDR1 MGHRA, CDR2 YSYEKL. Trimming at V came to 4 bases and at J to 5 bases, leaving 7 bases not matched to a gene. The CDR3 consists of 15 residues. CDR3 region: CASSRGTGGKNEQYF. As DNA, the CDR3 is TGCGCCAGCAGCCGCGGGACAGGGGGAAAAAACGAGCAGTACTTC.

This clone was seen once. The chain couples TRBV2 to TRBJ2-4; 8 bases agree with TRBD1. The germline V gene encodes CDR1 SNHLY and CDR2 FYNNEI. V lost 0 bases and J lost 10; bases outside the gene matches: 8. The CDR3 spans 15 residues. The CDR3 is CASSEAQGARAIQYF. The CDR3 DNA reads TGTGCCAGCAGTGAAGCGCAGGGGGCTCGAGCTATTCAGTACTTC.

This rearrangement joins TRBV6-1 to TRBJ1-3; D gene unclear. The V gene's germline CDR1 is MNHNS and CDR2 SASEGT. The CDR3 extends over 12 amino acids. The ends were cut back, 10 bases at V and 2 bases at J, with 9 bases in the middle. CDR3 loop: CATSSTGNTIYF. CDR3 bases: TGTGCCACCAGCTCGACTGGAAACACCATATATTTT.

The chain couples TRBV27 to TRBJ1-2, with 10 bases that match TRBD1. With V trimmed by 2 bases and J by 2 bases, 5 bases remained unmatched. The length of the CDR3 is 16 residues. Germline V lookup: CDR1 MNHEY, CDR2 SMNVEV (reference sequence). The CDR3 reads CASSLHPTGGNYGYTF. As DNA, the CDR3 is TGTGCCAGCAGTTTACACCCGACAGGGGGCAACTATGGCTACACCTTC.

This clone was recorded once. CDR3 DNA: TGCGCCAGCAGCACGGCCGGGACAGGGGGAGAAAAACTGTTTTTT. Translated: CASSTAGTGGEKLFF. The chain joins TRBV5-1 to TRBJ1-4, with 11 bases aligning to TRBD1. This CDR3 has 15 amino acids. Trimming at V came to 4 bases and at J to 8 bases, leaving 7 bases not matched to a gene. Germline V gives CDR1 SGHRS, CDR2 YFSETQ.